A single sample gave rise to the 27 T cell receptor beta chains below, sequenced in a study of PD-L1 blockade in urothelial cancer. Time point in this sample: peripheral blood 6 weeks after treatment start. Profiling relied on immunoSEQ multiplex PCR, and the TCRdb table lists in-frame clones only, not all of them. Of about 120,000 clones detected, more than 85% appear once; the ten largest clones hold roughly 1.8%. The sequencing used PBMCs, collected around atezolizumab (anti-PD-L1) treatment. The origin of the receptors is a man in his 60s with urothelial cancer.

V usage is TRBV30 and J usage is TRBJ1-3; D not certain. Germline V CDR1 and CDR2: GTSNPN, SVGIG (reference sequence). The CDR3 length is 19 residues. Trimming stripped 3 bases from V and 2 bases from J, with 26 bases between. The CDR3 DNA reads TGTGCCTGGAGCGAGGAGTTTGGTCGGCCGAACCCGGCTGGAAACACCATATATTTT. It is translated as CAWSEEFGRPNPAGNTIYF.

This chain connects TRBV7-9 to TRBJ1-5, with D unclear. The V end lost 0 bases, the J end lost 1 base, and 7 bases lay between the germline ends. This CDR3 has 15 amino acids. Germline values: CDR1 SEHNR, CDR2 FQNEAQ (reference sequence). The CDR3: CASSLAGGSNQPQHF. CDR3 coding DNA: TGTGCCAGCAGCTTAGCGGGAGGGAGCAATCAGCCCCAGCATTTT.

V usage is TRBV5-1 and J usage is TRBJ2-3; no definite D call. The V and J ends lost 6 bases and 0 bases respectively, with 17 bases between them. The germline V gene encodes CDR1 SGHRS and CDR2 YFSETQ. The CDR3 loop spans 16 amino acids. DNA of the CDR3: TGCGCCAGCAAGGCCCCCTCCGCGGCTAGCACAGATACGCAGTATTTT. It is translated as CASKAPSAASTDTQYF.

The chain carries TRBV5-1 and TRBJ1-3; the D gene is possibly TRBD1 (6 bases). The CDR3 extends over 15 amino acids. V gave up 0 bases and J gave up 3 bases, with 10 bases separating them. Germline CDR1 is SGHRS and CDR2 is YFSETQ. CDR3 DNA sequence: TGCGCCAGCAGCTTGGCCCCGGACAGTGGAAACACCATATATTTT. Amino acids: CASSLAPDSGNTIYF.

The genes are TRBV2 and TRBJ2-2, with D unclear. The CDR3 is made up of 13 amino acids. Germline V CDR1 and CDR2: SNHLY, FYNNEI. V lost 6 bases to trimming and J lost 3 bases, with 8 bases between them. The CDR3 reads CASSLIDTGELFF. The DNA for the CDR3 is TGTGCCAGCAGCCTAATAGACACCGGGGAGCTGTTTTTT.

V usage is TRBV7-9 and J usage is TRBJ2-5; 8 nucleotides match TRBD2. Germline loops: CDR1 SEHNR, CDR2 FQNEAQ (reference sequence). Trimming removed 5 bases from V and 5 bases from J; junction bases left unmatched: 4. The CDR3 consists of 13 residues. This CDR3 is CASSVGGGETQYF. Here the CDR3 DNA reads TGTGCCAGCAGCGTCGGGGGGGGCGAGACCCAGTACTTC.

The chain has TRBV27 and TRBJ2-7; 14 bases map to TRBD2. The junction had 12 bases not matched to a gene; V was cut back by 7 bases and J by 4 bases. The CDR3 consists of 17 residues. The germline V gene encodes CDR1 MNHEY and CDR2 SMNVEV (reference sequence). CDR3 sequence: CASTSRPGLAGVYEQYF. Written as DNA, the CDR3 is TGTGCCAGCACCTCCCGCCCGGGACTAGCGGGAGTGTACGAGCAGTACTTC.

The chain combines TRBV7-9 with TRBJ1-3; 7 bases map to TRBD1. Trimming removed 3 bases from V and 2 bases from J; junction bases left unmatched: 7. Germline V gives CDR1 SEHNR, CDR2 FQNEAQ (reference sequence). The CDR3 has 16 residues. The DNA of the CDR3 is TGTGCCAGCAGCTTGAACCACGGACAGGCTGGAAACACCATATATTTT. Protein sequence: CASSLNHGQAGNTIYF.

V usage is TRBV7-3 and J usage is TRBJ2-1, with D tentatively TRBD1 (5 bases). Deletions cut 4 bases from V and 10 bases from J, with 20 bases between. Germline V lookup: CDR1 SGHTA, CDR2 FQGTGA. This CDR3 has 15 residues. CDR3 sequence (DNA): TGTGCCAGCAGCTCAAAGGGGCCCCACAATTCGGAGCAGTTCTTC. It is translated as CASSSKGPHNSEQFF. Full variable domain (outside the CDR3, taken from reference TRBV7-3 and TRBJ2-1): GAGVSQTPSNKVTEKGKYVELRCDPISGHTALYWYRQSLGQGPEFLIYFQGTGAADDSGLPNDRFFAVRPEGSVSTLKIQRTERGDSAVYLCASSSKGPHNSEQFFGPGTRLTVL.

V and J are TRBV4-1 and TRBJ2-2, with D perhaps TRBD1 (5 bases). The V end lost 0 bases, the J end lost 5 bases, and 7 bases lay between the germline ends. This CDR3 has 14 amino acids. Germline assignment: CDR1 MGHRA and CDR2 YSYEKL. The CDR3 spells CASSQDAGTGELFF. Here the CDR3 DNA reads TGCGCCAGCAGCCAAGATGCAGGGACCGGGGAGCTGTTTTTT.

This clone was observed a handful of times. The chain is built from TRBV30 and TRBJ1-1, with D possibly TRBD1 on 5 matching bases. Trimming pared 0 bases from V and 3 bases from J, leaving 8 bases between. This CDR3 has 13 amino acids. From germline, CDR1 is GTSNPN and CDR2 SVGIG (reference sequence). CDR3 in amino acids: CAWSVQGDTEAFF. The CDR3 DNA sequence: TGTGCCTGGAGTGTACAAGGGGACACTGAAGCTTTCTTT. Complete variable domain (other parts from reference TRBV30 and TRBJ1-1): SQTIHQWPATLVQPVGSPLSLECTVEGTSNPNLYWYRQAAGRGLQLLFYSVGIGQISSEVPQNLSASRPQDRQFILSSKKLLLSDSGFYLCAWSVQGDTEAFFGQGTRLTVV.

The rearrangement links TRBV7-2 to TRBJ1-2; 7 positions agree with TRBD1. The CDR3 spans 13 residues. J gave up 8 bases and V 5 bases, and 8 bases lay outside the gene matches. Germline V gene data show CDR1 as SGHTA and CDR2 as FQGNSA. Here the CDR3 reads CASSPDRVRGYTF. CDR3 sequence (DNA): TGTGCCAGCAGCCCTGACAGGGTGAGGGGCTACACCTTC.

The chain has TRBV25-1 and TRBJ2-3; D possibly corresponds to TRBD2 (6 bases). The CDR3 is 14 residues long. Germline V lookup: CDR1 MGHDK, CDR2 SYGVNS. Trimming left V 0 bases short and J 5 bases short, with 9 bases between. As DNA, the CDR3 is TGTGCCAGCAGTGAATATCGAGCGGGAGATACGCAGTATTTT. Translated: CASSEYRAGDTQYF.

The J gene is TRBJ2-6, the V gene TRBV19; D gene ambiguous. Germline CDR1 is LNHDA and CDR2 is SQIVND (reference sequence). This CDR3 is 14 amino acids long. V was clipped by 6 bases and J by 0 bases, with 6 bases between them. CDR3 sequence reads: CASRLSSGANVLTF. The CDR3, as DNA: TGTGCCAGTAGGCTGAGCTCTGGGGCCAACGTCCTGACTTTC.

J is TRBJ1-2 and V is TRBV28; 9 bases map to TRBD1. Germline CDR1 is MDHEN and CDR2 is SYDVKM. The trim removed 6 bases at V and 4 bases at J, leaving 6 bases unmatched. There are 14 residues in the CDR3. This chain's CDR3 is CASSADRGPYGYTF. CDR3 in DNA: TGTGCCAGCAGCGCGGACAGGGGCCCCTATGGCTACACCTTC.

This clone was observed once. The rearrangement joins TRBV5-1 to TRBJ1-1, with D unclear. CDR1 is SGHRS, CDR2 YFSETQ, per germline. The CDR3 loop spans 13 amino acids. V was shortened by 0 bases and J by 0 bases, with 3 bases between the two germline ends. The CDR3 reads CASSLAVNTEAFF. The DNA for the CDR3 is TGCGCCAGCAGCTTGGCGGTGAACACTGAAGCTTTCTTT.

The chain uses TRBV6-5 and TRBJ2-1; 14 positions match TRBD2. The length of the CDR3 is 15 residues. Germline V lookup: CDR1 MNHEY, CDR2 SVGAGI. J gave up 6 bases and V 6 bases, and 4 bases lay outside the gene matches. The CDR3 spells CASRGLAGAPNEQFF. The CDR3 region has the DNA TGTGCCAGCAGGGGACTAGCGGGGGCCCCCAATGAGCAGTTCTTC.

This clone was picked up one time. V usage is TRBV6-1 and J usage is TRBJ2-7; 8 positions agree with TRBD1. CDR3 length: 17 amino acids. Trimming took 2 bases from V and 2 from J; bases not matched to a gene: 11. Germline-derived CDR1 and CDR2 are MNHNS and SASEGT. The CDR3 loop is CASSEMVGTGIPYEQYF. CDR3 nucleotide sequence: TGTGCCAGCAGTGAAATGGTCGGGACAGGCATACCCTACGAGCAGTACTTC.

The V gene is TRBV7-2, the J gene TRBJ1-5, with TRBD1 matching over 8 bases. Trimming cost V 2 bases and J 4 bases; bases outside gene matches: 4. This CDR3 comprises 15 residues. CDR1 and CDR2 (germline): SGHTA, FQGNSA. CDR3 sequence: CASSLNRGGNQPQHF. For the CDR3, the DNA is TGTGCCAGCAGCTTAAACAGGGGGGGAAATCAGCCCCAGCATTTT.

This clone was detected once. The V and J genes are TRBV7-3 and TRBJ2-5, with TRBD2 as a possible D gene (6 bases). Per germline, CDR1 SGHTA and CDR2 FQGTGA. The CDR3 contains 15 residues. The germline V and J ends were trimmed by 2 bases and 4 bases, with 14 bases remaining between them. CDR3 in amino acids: CASSLRRGGAETQYF. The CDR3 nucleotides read TGTGCCAGCAGCTTACGGCGGGGTGGGGCAGAGACCCAGTACTTC.

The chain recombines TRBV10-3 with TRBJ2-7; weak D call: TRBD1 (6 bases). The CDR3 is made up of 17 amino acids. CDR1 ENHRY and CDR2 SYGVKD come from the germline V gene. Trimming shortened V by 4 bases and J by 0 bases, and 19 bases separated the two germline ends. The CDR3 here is CAISATQGLGSSYEQYF. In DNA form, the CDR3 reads TGTGCCATCAGTGCGACACAGGGCCTAGGTAGCTCCTACGAGCAGTACTTC.

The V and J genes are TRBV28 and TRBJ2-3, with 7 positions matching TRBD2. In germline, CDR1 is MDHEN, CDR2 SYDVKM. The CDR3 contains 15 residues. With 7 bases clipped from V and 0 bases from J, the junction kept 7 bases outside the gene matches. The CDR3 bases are TGTGCCAGCAATACGGGGGGTCTTAGCACAGATACGCAGTATTTT. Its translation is CASNTGGLSTDTQYF.

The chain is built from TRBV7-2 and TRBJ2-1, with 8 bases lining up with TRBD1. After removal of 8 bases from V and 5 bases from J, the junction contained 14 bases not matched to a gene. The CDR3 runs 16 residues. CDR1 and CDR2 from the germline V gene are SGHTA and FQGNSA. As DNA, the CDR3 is TGTGCCAGCTTAGAAGTGTGGGGACAGGCTAACAATGAGCAGTTCTTC. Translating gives CASLEVWGQANNEQFF.

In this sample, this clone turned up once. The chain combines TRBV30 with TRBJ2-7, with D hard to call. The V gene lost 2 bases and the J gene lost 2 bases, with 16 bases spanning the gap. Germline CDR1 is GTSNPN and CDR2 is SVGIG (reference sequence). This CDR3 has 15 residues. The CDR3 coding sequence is TGTGCCTGGAGTACCCACGGAGTCCCGCCCTACGAGCAGTACTTC. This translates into CAWSTHGVPPYEQYF. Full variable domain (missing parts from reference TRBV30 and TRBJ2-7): SQTIHQWPATLVQPVGSPLSLECTVEGTSNPNLYWYRQAAGRGLQLLFYSVGIGQISSEVPQNLSASRPQDRQFILSSKKLLLSDSGFYLCAWSTHGVPPYEQYFGPGTRLTVT.

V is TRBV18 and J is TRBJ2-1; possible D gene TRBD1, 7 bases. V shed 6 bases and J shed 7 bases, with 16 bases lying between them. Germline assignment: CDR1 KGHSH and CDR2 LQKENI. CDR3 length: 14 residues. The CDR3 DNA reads TGTGCCAGCTCCCCCAGGGGGGAAGGGAATGAGCAGTTCTTC. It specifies CASSPRGEGNEQFF.

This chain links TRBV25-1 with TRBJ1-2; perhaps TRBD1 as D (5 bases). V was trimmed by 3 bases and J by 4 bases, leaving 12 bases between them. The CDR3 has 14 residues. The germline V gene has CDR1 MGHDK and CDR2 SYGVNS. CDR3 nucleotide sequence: TGTGCCAGCAGTGACCCGACAGCCTTCTATGGCTACACCTTC. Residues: CASSDPTAFYGYTF.

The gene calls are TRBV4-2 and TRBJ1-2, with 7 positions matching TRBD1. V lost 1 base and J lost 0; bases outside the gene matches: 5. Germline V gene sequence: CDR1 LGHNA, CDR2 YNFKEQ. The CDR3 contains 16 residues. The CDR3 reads CASSQGQGNSNYGYTF. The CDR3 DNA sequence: TGTGCCAGCAGCCAAGGACAGGGAAATTCTAACTATGGCTACACCTTC.